The clone carrying this T cell receptor (beta chain) appeared many times. Its antigen is undetermined. The record originates from a study of Graves' ophthalmopathy and Graves' hyperthyroidism. Amplification targeted the TCR beta CDR3 regions, with RNA transcripts as the source material. After a first-round RT-PCR with HTBI primers, a second-round multiplex PCR was run. TCRdb recomputed calls from the multiplex PCR reads with MiXCR, one row per CDR3 protein. In the table there are about 480,000 distinct CDR3 sequences, around 14% of which are singletons. It was on clinical symptoms, serum thyroxine, TRAb, thyroid ultrasound and orbital computed tomography that diagnosis relied. Isolation of PBMCs was performed using roughly 10 ml of fresh peripheral blood. The study, taken as a whole, reports: A model of 13 signatures distinguished ophthalmopathy from stable hyperthyroidism at roughly 86% sensitivity and 81.08% specificity.

The sequence was obtained from a woman aged 25-40 years with Graves' ophthalmopathy. Material: blood.

The CDR3 loop is CSAIGGNQPQHF. As DNA, the CDR3 is TGCAGTGCTATCGGGGGCAATCAGCCCCAGCATTTT. The chain joins TRBV20-1 to TRBJ1-5; D not certain. Germline assignment: CDR1 DFQATT and CDR2 SNEGSKA (reference sequence). V was pared by 4 bases and J by 2 bases, with 6 bases between. The CDR3 covers 12 residues.